The present T cell receptor beta chain was sequenced within a study of blood T cell repertoires in COVID-19. Study-level background: Italy, Spain and the United States were the sources of the convalescent and acute COVID-19 samples. T cells, B-cell-depleted T cells, or PBMCs supplied cDNA or gDNA.

The CDR3 loop spans 15 amino acids. CDR1 is MDHEN, CDR2 SYDVKM, per germline. V lost 3 bases and J lost 0, with 9 bases in between. Repertoires were generated with immunoSEQ multiplex PCR, while TCRdb's copy carries only in-frame clones and drops some. The sample comprises more than 400,000 clones, around 90% of which are singletons, and about 0.6% rests with the top ten. This clone has just a few counts. The V and J genes are TRBV28 and TRBJ1-5; D gene uncertain. The sequenced material came from PBMCs or T cells enriched from blood (not recorded which). This receptor was taken from a man younger than 35 who had recovered from COVID-19. The CDR3 sequence: CASSLNSYSNQPQHF. CDR3 in DNA: TGTGCCAGCAGTTTGAACAGTTATAGCAATCAGCCCCAGCATTTT.